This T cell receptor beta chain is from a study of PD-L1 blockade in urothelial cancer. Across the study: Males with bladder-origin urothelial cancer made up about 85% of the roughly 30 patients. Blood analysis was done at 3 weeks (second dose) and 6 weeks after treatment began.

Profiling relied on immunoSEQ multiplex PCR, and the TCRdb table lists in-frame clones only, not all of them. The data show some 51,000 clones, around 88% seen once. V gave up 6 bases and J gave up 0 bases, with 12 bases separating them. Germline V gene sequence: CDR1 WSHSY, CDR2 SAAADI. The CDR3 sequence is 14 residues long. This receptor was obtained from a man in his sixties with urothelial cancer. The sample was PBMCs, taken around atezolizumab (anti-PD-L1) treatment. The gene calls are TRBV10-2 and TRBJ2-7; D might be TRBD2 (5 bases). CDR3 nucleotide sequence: TGCGCCAGCAGAGAGACGGGGAGCTCCTACGAGCAGTACTTC. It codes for CASRETGSSYEQYF.